In this sample, the clone carrying this T cell receptor beta chain turned up a few times. TCRdb independently ran MiXCR on the PCR reads; one entry per CDR3 protein. Of just under 650,000 distinct CDR3 sequences in the sample, just under 20% were seen once. V dropped 0 bases and J dropped 9 bases, with 15 bases sitting between them. The CDR3 loop spans 15 amino acids. This entry is derived from a study of molecular identifiers for immune sequencing clone quantification. Study overall: The replicate experiment used RNA from roughly 18,000 or 92,000 naive CD8 cells. This RNA was split into five aliquots, and four of them were sequenced.

The chain has TRBV12-3 or TRBV12-4 and TRBJ1-5; D unclear. This clonotype was obtained from a human donor in good health. Some libraries in this study had Jurkat cell RNA spiked in. The sample was naive CD8+ T cells from blood, with Jurkat cell RNA spiked in. The subset here: FACS-sorted CD8+CD4-CCR7+CD45RA+ naive T cells. CDR3 region: CASSLARNSPGPQHF. The CDR3 DNA follows: TGTGCCAGCAGTTTAGCGCGTAACAGCCCGGGGCCCCAGCATTTT.